This T cell receptor beta chain was sequenced during a study of cytomegalovirus exposure and HLA in healthy donors. Study overall: In a later analysis, the 110 or so validation repertoires were reported to have used the same platform as the 600 to 700 first-cohort repertoires.

V lost 2 bases, J lost 0 bases, and 5 bases lay in between. The germline V gene encodes CDR1 SGHTA and CDR2 FQGNSA. This CDR3 contains 14 residues. The study's findings and limits: A few chains linked to CMV were shown in vitro to be specific for CMV antigens. Published work reported that the classifier diagnosed cytomegalovirus status with high specificity and sensitivity. According to a later analysis, TCR clusters from the first cohort tended to co-occur in the 120 or so validation repertoires.

Here immunoSEQ multiplex PCR was the method, and the copy in TCRdb shows in-frame clones only, minus some. The sample contains 89,000 or so clones, approximately 94% of which appear only once. As for this clone: Its specificity is unknown.

The sequencing input was PBMCs. This clonotype was obtained from a woman younger than 45 in good health and CMV-seropositive. This sequence joins TRBV7-2 and TRBJ1-5, with D uncertain. The CDR3 region has the DNA TGTGCCAGCAGCTTACAGTATAGCAATCAGCCCCAGCATTTT. This translates into CASSLQYSNQPQHF.